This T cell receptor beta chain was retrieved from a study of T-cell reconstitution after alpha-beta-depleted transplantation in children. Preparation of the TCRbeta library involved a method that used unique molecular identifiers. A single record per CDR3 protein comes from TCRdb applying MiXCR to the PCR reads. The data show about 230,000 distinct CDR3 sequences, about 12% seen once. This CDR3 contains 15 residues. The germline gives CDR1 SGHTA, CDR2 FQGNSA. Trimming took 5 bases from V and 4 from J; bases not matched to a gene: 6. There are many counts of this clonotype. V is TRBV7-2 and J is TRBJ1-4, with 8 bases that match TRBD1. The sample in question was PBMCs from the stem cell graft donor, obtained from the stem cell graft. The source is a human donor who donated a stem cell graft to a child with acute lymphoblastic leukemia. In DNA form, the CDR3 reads TGTGCCAGCAGCCTTACACAGGGGGTTAATGAAAAACTGTTTTTT. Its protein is CASSLTQGVNEKLFF.